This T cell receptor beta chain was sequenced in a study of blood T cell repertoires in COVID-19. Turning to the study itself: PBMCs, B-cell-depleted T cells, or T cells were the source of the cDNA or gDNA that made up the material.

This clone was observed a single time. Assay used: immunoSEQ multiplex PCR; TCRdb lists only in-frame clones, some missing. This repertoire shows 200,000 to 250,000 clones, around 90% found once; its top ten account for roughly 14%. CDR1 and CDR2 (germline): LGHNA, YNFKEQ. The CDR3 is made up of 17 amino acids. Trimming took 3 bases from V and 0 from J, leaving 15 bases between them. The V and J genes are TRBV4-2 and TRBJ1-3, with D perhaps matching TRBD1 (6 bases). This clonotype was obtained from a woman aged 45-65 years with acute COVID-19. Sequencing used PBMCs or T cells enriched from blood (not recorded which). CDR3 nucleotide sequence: TGTGCCAGCAGCCATCTACAGGGTACAATCTCTGGAAACACCATATATTTT. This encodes CASSHLQGTISGNTIYF.